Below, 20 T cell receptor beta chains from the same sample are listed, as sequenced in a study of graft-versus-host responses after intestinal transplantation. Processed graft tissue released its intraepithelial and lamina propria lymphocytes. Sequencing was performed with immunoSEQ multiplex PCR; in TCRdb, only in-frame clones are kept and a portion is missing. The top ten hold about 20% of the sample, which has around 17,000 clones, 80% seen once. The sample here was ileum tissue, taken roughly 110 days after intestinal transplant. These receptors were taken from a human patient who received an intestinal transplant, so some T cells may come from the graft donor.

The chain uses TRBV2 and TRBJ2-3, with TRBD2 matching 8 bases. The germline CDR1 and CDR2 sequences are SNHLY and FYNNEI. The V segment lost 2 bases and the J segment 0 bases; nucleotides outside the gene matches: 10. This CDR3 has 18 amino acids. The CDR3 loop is CASSETGSGVSSTDTQYF. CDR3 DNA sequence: TGTGCCAGCAGTGAAACGGGTAGCGGGGTATCTAGCACAGATACGCAGTATTTT.

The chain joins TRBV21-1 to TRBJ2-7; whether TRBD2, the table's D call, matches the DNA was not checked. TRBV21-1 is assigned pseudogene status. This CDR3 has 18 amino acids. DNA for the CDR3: TGTGCCAGCAGCAAAGAAGGGCTAGCGGGAGACACCCGCTACGAGCAGTACTTC. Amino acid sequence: CASSKEGLAGDTRYEQYF.

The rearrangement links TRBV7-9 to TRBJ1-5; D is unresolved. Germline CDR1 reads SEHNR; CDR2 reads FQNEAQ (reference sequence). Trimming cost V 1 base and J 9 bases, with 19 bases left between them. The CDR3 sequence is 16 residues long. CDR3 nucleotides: TGTGCCAGCAGCTTAGGTAGCAGCACGGTTCATCGGCCCCAGCATTTT. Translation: CASSLGSSTVHRPQHF.

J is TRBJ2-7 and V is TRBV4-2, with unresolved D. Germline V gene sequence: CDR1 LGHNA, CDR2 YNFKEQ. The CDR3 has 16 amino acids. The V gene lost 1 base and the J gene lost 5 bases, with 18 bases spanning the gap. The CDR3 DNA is TGTGCCAGCAGCCAAGGGGCTTGGGTTCTGGGTAACGAGCAGTACTTC. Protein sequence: CASSQGAWVLGNEQYF.

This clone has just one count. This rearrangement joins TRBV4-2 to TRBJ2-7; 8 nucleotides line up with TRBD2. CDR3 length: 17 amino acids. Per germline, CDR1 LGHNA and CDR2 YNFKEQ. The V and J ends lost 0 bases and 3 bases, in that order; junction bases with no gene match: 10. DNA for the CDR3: TGTGCCAGCAGCCAAGATAGCGGGATAGACCGGTTCTACGAGCAGTACTTC. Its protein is CASSQDSGIDRFYEQYF.

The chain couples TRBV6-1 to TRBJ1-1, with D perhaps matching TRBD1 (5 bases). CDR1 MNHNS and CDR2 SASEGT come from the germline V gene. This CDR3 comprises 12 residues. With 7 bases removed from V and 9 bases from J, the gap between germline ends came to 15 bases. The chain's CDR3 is CASNPGPPKAFF. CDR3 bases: TGTGCCAGCAACCCAGGGCCTCCTAAAGCTTTCTTT.

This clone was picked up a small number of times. The CDR3 DNA follows: TGTGCCAGCAGCGCTACTAGCGGGGTCTACAATGAGCAGTTCTTC. It is translated as CASSATSGVYNEQFF. The rearrangement uses TRBV9 and TRBJ2-1; 10 nucleotides match TRBD2. CDR3 length: 15 amino acids. The germline V gene has CDR1 SGDLS and CDR2 YYNGEE. Trimming took 3 bases from V and 3 from J; bases not matched to a gene: 3.

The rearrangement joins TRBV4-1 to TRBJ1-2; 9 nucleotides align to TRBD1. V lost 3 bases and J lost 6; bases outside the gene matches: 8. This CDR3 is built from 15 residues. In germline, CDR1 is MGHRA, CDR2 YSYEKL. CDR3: CASSQGPDRGNGYTF. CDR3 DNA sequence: TGCGCCAGCAGCCAGGGCCCCGACAGGGGGAATGGCTACACCTTC.

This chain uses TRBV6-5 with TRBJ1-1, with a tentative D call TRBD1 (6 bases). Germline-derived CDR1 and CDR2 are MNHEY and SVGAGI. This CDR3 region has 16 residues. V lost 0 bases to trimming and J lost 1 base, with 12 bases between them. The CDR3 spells CASSYSWGPENTEAFF. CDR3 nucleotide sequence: TGTGCCAGCAGTTACTCGTGGGGGCCGGAGAACACTGAAGCTTTCTTT.

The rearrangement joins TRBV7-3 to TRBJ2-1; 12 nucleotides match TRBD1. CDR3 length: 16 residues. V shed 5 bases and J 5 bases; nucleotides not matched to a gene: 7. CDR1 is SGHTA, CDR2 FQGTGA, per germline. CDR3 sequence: CASSTPGQGANNEQFF. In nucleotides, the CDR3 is TGTGCCAGCAGCACCCCGGGACAGGGGGCTAACAATGAGCAGTTCTTC.

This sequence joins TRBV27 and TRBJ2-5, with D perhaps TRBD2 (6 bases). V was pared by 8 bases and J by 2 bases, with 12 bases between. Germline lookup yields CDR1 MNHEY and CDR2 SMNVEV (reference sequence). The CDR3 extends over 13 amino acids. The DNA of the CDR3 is TGTGCCAGCGGACCTAGCGAACAAGAGACCCAGTACTTC. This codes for CASGPSEQETQYF.

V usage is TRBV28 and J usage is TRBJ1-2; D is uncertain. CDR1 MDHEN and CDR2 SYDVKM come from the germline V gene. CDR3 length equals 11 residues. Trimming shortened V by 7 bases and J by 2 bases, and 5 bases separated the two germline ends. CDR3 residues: CASKENYGYTF. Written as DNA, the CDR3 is TGTGCCAGCAAGGAAAACTATGGCTACACCTTC.

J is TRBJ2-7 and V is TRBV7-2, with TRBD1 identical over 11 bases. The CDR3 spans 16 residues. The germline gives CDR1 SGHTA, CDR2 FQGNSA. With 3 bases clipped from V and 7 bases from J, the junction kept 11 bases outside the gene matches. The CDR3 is CASSFNRDRGLGEQYF. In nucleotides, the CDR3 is TGTGCCAGCAGCTTTAACCGGGACAGGGGGTTGGGTGAGCAGTACTTC.

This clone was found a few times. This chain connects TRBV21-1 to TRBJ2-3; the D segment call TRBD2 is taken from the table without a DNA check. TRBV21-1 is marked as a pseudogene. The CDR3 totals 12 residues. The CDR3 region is CASRGGAHTQYF. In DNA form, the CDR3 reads TGTGCCAGCAGGGGAGGGGCGCATACGCAGTATTTT.

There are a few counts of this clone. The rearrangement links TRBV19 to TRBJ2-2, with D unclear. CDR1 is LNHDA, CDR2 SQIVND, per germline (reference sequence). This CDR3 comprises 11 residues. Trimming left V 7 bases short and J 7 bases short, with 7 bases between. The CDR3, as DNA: TGTGCCAGTACAGCCGGCGGGGAGCTGTTTTTT. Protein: CASTAGGELFF.

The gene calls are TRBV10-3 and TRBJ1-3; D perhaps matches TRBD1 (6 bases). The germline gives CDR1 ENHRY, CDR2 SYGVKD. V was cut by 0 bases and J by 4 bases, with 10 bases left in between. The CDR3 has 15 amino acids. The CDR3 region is CAISESRGTGNTIYF. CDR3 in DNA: TGTGCCATCAGTGAGTCGAGGGGGACGGGAAACACCATATATTTT.

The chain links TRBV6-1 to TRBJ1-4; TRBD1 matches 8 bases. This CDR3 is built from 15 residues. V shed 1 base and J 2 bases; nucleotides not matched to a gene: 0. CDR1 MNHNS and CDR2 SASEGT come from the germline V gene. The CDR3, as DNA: TGTGCCAGCAGTGAAGGGACAGGGACTAATGAAAAACTGTTTTTT. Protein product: CASSEGTGTNEKLFF.

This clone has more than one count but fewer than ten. CDR3 coding DNA: TGTGCCAGCAGCTTTCCTAGCGGGGTGACGTGGGAGACCCAGTACTTC. Translated: CASSFPSGVTWETQYF. This chain uses TRBV5-6 with TRBJ2-5; TRBD2 agrees at 9 bases. Germline CDR1 is SGHDT and CDR2 is YYEEEE. The CDR3 length is 16 residues. Germline trimming cut 2 bases from V and 5 bases from J; bases unmatched to any gene: 10.

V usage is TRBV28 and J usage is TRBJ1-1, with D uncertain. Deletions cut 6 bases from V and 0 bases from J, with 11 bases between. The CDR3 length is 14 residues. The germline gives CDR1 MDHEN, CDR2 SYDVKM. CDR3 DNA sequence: TGTGCCAGCAGGGACTCCTTCATGAACACTGAAGCTTTCTTT. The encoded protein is CASRDSFMNTEAFF.

For the CDR3, the DNA is TGCGCCAGCAGCTTGGACAGCTCCTATAATTCACCCCTCCACTTT. Its protein product is CASSLDSSYNSPLHF. The V gene is TRBV5-1, the J gene TRBJ1-6; D gene ambiguous. Per the germline V gene, CDR1 is SGHRS and CDR2 is YFSETQ. The CDR3 loop spans 15 amino acids. Trimming took 0 bases from V and 0 from J, leaving 4 bases between them.